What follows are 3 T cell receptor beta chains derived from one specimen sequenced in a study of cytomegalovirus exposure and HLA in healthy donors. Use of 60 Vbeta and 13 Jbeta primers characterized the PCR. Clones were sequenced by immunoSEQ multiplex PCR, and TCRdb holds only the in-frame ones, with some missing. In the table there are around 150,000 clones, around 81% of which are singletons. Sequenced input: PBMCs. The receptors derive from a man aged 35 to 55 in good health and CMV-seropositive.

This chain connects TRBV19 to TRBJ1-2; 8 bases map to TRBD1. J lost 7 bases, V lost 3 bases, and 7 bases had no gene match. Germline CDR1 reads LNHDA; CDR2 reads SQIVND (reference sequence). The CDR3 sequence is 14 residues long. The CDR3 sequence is CASSITGGFSGYTF. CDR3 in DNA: TGTGCCAGTAGTATTACAGGGGGTTTCTCTGGCTACACCTTC.

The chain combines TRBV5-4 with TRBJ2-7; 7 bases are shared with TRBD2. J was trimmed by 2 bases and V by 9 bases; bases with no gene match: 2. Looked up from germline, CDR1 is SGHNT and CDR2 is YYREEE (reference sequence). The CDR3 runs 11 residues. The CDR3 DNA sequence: TGTGCCACTGGGACTACCTACGAGCAGTACTTC. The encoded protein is CATGTTYEQYF.

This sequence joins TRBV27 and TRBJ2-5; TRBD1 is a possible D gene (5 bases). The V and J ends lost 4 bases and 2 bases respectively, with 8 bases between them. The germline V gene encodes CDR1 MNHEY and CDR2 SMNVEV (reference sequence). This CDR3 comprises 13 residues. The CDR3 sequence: CASSSGPQETQYF. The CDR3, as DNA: TGTGCCAGCAGTTCAGGGCCACAAGAGACCCAGTACTTC.